Presented here are 13 T cell receptor beta chains from one specimen sequenced in a study of PD-L1 blockade in urothelial cancer. Only in-frame clones appear in the TCRdb table, and some are missing; sequencing was by immunoSEQ multiplex PCR. The repertoire holds about 35,000 clones, roughly a third seen once, with more than 8.5% in the top ten. The source was tumor tissue, collected before atezolizumab (anti-PD-L1) treatment. Source of these receptors: a man aged 55 to 69 with urothelial cancer.

J is TRBJ2-7 and V is TRBV7-6, with TRBD1 matching over 8 bases. CDR1 and CDR2 from the germline V gene are SGHVS and FNYEAQ. Unmatched junction bases numbered 8, after V lost 4 bases and J lost 3 bases. The CDR3 is made up of 15 amino acids. CDR3 nucleotides: TGTGCCAGCAGCTCCGCTTGGGACAGGCGCTACGAGCAGTACTTC. Protein sequence: CASSSAWDRRYEQYF.

This clone turned up a few times. The V and J genes are TRBV6-8 and TRBJ1-2; D is unclear. CDR1 and CDR2 from the germline V gene are MNHGY and SAAAGT. This CDR3 is 12 amino acids long. Trimming took 5 bases from V and 8 from J, leaving 12 bases between them. CDR3 loop: CASSHTRQGYTF. For the CDR3, the DNA is TGTGCCAGCAGTCATACTCGGCAGGGCTACACCTTC.

Comments on this clone: An unread or ambiguous base exists; X represents the residue it encodes. The chain combines TRBV29-1 with TRBJ1-2, with 11 bases aligning to TRBD1. From germline, CDR1 is SQVTM and CDR2 ANQGSEA. The CDR3 loop spans 13 amino acids. CDR3 loop: CXVLGQGARGYTF. The CDR3 bases are TGCARCGTCCTTGGACAGGGGGCAAGAGGCTACACCTTC.

This clone was observed a handful of times. The CDR3 DNA is TGCGCCAGCAGCCAGGGGTTGGGGTTGGACACTGAAGCTTTCTTT. It yields the protein CASSQGLGLDTEAFF. The rearrangement links TRBV1 to TRBJ1-1. TRBV1 is designated a pseudogene. There are 15 residues in the CDR3.

This sequence joins TRBV15 and TRBJ1-5; 9 nucleotides match TRBD1. V dropped 4 bases and J dropped 3; count of bases not matched to a gene: 7. The CDR3 contains 16 residues. Germline values: CDR1 LNHNV, CDR2 YYDKDF (reference sequence). This CDR3 reads CATSTQGAGVNQPQHF. The DNA for the CDR3 is TGTGCCACCAGCACACAGGGGGCGGGGGTCAATCAGCCCCAGCATTTT.

V is TRBV11-3 and J is TRBJ1-1; 8 bases line up with TRBD1. There are 15 residues in the CDR3. V lost 1 base to trimming and J lost 1 base; unmatched junction nucleotides: 2. Per germline, CDR1 SGHNT and CDR2 YENEEA. The CDR3 here is CASSLGDRRNTEAFF. As DNA, the CDR3 is TGTGCCAGCAGCTTAGGGGACAGGAGGAACACTGAAGCTTTCTTT.

This clone occurred a few times. This rearrangement joins TRBV23-1 to TRBJ2-5; 7 bases agree with TRBD1. TRBV23-1 counts as an open reading frame of uncertain function. This CDR3 comprises 13 residues. V lost 6 bases to trimming and J lost 5 bases; unmatched junction nucleotides: 6. This chain's CDR3 is CASSLRGQETQYF. The CDR3 coding sequence is TGCGCCAGCAGCTTAAGGGGGCAGGAGACCCAGTACTTC.

There are a few counts of this clone. V usage is TRBV6-8 and J usage is TRBJ2-3; tentative D call: TRBD2 (6 bases). The CDR3 is made up of 15 amino acids. Trimming left V 7 bases short and J 5 bases short, with 19 bases between. The germline gives CDR1 MNHGY, CDR2 SAAAGT. The CDR3, as DNA: TGTGCCAGCAACGAAAATGAGGGAGCGGGAGATACGCAGTATTTT. Translation: CASNENEGAGDTQYF.

CDR3 loop: CASSQQPTAGANVLTF. The CDR3 DNA is TGTGCCAGCAGCCAACAGCCTACTGCTGGGGCCAACGTCCTGACTTTC. The chain has TRBV11-3 and TRBJ2-6; D is ambiguous. Germline-derived CDR1 and CDR2 are SGHNT and YENEEA. This CDR3 spans 16 amino acids. With 5 bases removed from V and 2 bases from J, the gap between germline ends came to 13 bases.

There are a few counts of this clone. The CDR3 coding sequence is TGTGCCAGCAGCTTGAGTACTACGAACACCGGGGAGCTGTTTTTT. Protein: CASSLSTTNTGELFF. The J gene is TRBJ2-2, the V gene TRBV5-8; D gene ambiguous. The length of the CDR3 is 15 residues. The V gene lost 1 base and the J gene lost 0 bases, with 7 bases spanning the gap. From germline, CDR1 is SGHTS and CDR2 YDEGEE.

In this sample, this clone is medium-sized. Additional DNA sequences in this sample encode the identical CDR3. The genes are TRBV19 and TRBJ2-7, with 11 bases identical to TRBD1. The CDR3 contains 14 residues. The V gene's germline CDR1 is LNHDA and CDR2 SQIVND (reference sequence). V was pared by 3 bases and J by 4 bases, with 2 bases of the junction left unmatched. The CDR3 coding sequence is TGTGCCAGTAGTATCGGGACAGGGGGTTACGAGCAGTACTTC. Encoded protein: CASSIGTGGYEQYF.

The chain uses TRBV6-8 and TRBJ1-4, with D possibly TRBD1 on 5 matching bases. V lost 10 bases, J lost 4 bases, and 16 bases lay in between. Germline lookup yields CDR1 MNHGY and CDR2 SAAAGT. The CDR3 consists of 14 residues. This CDR3 reads CAISRRDRNEKLFF. CDR3 DNA: TGTGCCATCAGCCGACGGGACCGTAATGAAAAACTGTTTTTT.

The genes are TRBV19 and TRBJ1-6; 7 bases are shared with TRBD1. The CDR3 length is 17 residues. Germline V gene data show CDR1 as LNHDA and CDR2 as SQIVND (reference sequence). The junction had 9 bases not matched to a gene; V was cut back by 3 bases and J by 4 bases. The CDR3, as DNA: TGTGCCAGTAGTATGGGGACAGTAAGGGGTTATAATTCACCCCTCCACTTT. Residues: CASSMGTVRGYNSPLHF. Variable domain in full (rest from reference TRBV19 and TRBJ1-6): DGGITQSPKYLFRKEGQNVTLSCEQNLNHDAMYWYRQDPGQGLRLIYYSQIVNDFQKGDIAEGYSVSREKKESFPLTVTSAQKNPTAFYLCASSMGTVRGYNSPLHFGNGTRLTVT.